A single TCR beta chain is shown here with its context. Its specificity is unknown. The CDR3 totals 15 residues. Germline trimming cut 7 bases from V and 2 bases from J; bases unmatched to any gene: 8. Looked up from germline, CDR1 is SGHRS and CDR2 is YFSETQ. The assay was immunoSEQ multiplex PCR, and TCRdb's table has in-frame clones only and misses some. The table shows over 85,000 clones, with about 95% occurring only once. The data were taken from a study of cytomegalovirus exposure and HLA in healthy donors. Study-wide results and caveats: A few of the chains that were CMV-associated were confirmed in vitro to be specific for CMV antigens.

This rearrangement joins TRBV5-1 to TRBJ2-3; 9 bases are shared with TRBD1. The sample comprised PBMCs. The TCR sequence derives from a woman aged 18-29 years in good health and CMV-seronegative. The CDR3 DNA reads TGCGCCAGCCATCCGGGACAGGGCCCCACAGATACGCAGTATTTT. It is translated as CASHPGQGPTDTQYF.